This entry lists 15 T cell receptor beta chains sequenced from one sample in a study of memory CD8 T cells in hepatitis C reinfection. Produced via immunoSEQ multiplex PCR; TCRdb's table is partial and in-frame only. This table holds 250 to 300 clones, 72% found once. Time point specified: late/post reinfection, 12 to 24 weeks after detection. The sorted cells went straight to TCR sequencing with no prior in vitro expansion. The source material was HCV tetramer-positive CD8+ T cells sorted from blood. The origin of the receptors is a man younger than 35 with hepatitis C virus infection.

The V and J genes are TRBV4-2 and TRBJ2-2, with TRBD2 identical over 10 bases. This CDR3 is 17 amino acids long. Germline loops: CDR1 LGHNA, CDR2 YNFKEQ. With 0 bases clipped from V and 8 bases from J, the junction kept 9 bases outside the gene matches. Written as DNA, the CDR3 is TGTGCCAGCAGCCAAGAGATGGCTAGCGGGGGCGGAGGGGAGCTGTTTTTT. Its protein is CASSQEMASGGGGELFF.

The chain carries TRBV11-2 and TRBJ2-7; TRBD1 matches 7 bases. This CDR3 is built from 17 residues. CDR1 SGHAT and CDR2 FQNNGV come from the germline V gene. Trimming removed 4 bases from V and 3 bases from J; junction bases left unmatched: 15. The CDR3 is CASSYLPGTENFYEQYF. CDR3 in DNA: TGTGCCAGCAGCTACCTTCCCGGGACAGAGAATTTCTACGAGCAGTACTTC.

The chain links TRBV21-1 to TRBJ2-4; TRBD1, the table's D call, was not compared with the DNA. TRBV21-1 corresponds to a pseudogene. The CDR3 is made up of 18 amino acids. CDR3 protein: CASSQQTGTGETTNIQYF. The CDR3 DNA sequence: TGTGCCAGCAGCCAACAGACCGGGACAGGGGAAACCACAAACATTCAGTACTTC.

The CDR3 loop reads CASTLEVGELFF. The CDR3, as DNA: TGTGCCAGCACACTAGAGGTCGGGGAGCTGTTTTTT. The chain links TRBV11-2 to TRBJ2-2; maybe TRBD2 (5 bases). The CDR3 runs 12 residues. Trimming pared 7 bases from V and 7 bases from J, leaving 10 bases between. Germline loops: CDR1 SGHAT, CDR2 FQNNGV. The full variable domain, rest sourced from reference TRBV11-2 and TRBJ2-2, is EAGVAQSPRYKIIEKRQSVAFWCNPISGHATLYWYQQILGQGPKLLIQFQNNGVVDDSQLPKDRFSAERLKGVDSTLKIQPAKLEDSAVYLCASTLEVGELFFGEGSRLTVL.

By frequency in the sample, this clone is hyperexpanded (1% or more). The rearrangement links TRBV4-1 to TRBJ1-4; tentative D call: TRBD1 (5 bases). Between the trimmed V and J ends, which lost 3 bases and 3 bases, there was a span of 8 bases. The CDR3 length is 14 residues. Per the germline V gene, CDR1 is MGHRA and CDR2 is YSYEKL. The CDR3 DNA reads as TGCGCCAGCAGCCAGGGACTTCCTAATGAAAAACTGTTTTTT. Protein: CASSQGLPNEKLFF.

V usage is TRBV4-3 and J usage is TRBJ2-5, with 14 bases identical to TRBD2. The CDR3 length is 19 residues. In germline, CDR1 is LGHNA, CDR2 YSLEER. Unmatched junction bases numbered 11, after V lost 0 bases and J lost 5 bases. CDR3 loop: CASSQEPCATSGGGETQYF. Written as DNA, the CDR3 is TGCGCCAGCAGCCAAGAACCTTGCGCGACTAGCGGGGGGGGCGAGACCCAGTACTTC.

The chain couples TRBV28 to TRBJ2-4; possibly TRBD1 for D (5 bases). Germline V lookup: CDR1 MDHEN, CDR2 SYDVKM. The CDR3 loop spans 13 amino acids. V was clipped by 4 bases and J by 6 bases, with 10 bases between them. The CDR3 DNA is TGTGCCAGCAGTTCCCATCAGGGAAACATTCAGTACTTC. Translation gives CASSSHQGNIQYF.

This clone was seen only once. This chain joins TRBV11-2 and TRBJ2-7; D unclear. Germline CDR1 and CDR2: SGHAT and FQNNGV. CDR3 length equals 15 residues. Trimming left V 6 bases short and J 6 bases short, with 21 bases between. CDR3 DNA: TGTGCCAGCAGTCAAGAGGTTGGGCCGTGGGGCGAGCAGTACGTC. Its protein is CASSQEVGPWGEQYV.

The rearrangement joins TRBV29-1 to TRBJ1-4; 9 bases agree with TRBD1. The CDR3 is made up of 14 amino acids. J was trimmed by 6 bases and V by 6 bases; bases with no gene match: 8. Germline V lookup: CDR1 SQVTM, CDR2 ANQGSEA. The DNA of the CDR3 is TGCAGCGTAGCCCCGACAGGGGGTGATGAAAAACTGTTTTTT. It encodes CSVAPTGGDEKLFF.

As regards this clone: As the CDR3 is not closed by the conserved phenylalanine or tryptophan, this likely results from a read error. The chain combines TRBV11-2 with TRBJ1-1; tentative D call: TRBD1 (5 bases). Germline CDR1 SGHAT, CDR2 FQNNGV. The CDR3 loop spans 14 amino acids. With 5 bases removed from V and 4 bases from J, the gap between germline ends came to 14 bases. The CDR3 protein is CASSPRTGGTEAFI. The CDR3 DNA sequence: TGTGCCAGCAGCCCCCGTACGGGGGGCACTGAAGCTTTCATT.

In its sample, this clone was seen once. This chain connects TRBV5-1 to TRBJ1-2, with TRBD1 as a possible D gene (5 bases). V was shortened by 7 bases and J by 2 bases, with 9 bases between the two germline ends. Germline lookup yields CDR1 SGHRS and CDR2 YFSETQ. The CDR3 runs 12 residues. As DNA, the CDR3 is TGCGCCAGCTCATGGACAAACTATGGCTACACCTTC. It yields the protein CASSWTNYGYTF.

The chain is built from TRBV28 and TRBJ1-1; TRBD1 agrees at 7 bases. The germline gives CDR1 MDHEN, CDR2 SYDVKM. The CDR3 length is 17 residues. The ends lost 5 bases at V and 0 bases at J; junction bases unmatched: 12. The CDR3 sequence: CASSTVQGTFMNTEAFF. DNA for the CDR3: TGTGCCAGCAGTACGGTACAGGGGACCTTTATGAACACTGAAGCTTTCTTT.

V is TRBV29-1 and J is TRBJ2-1; 13 nucleotides align to TRBD2. The CDR3 is made up of 14 amino acids. CDR1 is SQVTM, CDR2 ANQGSEA, per germline. V trimming: 7 bases; J trimming: 5 bases; junction bases outside the gene matches: 5. The CDR3 DNA follows: TGCAGCGCTACTAGCGGGGGGGCCGACAATGAGCAGTTCTTC. It specifies CSATSGGADNEQFF.

The chain carries TRBV27 and TRBJ2-7, with 10 nucleotides matching TRBD1. The CDR3 has 20 amino acids. J gave up 5 bases and V 3 bases, and 22 bases lay outside the gene matches. Per germline, CDR1 MNHEY and CDR2 SMNVEV (reference sequence). The CDR3 here is CASSFTTPGQGGPFLNEQYF. Written as DNA, the CDR3 is TGTGCCAGCAGTTTTACGACCCCCGGACAGGGGGGCCCCTTTTTAAACGAGCAGTACTTC.

This clone was recorded only once. The V and J genes are TRBV4-2 and TRBJ2-2; TRBD2 agrees at 7 bases. CDR3 length: 17 residues. Germline lookup yields CDR1 LGHNA and CDR2 YNFKEQ. Unmatched junction bases numbered 4, after V lost 0 bases and J lost 0 bases. The CDR3 here is CASSQEMGGANTGELFF. CDR3 nucleotides: TGTGCCAGCAGCCAAGAAATGGGGGGGGCGAACACCGGGGAGCTGTTTTTT.